These T cell receptor beta chains were read from a single sample in a study of cytomegalovirus exposure and HLA in healthy donors. The protocol was immunoSEQ multiplex PCR, while the TCRdb copy is restricted to in-frame clones and leaves out a portion. This sample carries under 200,000 clones, around three quarters of them seen once, and the ten largest clones take around 5.4%. The sample comprised PBMCs. These receptors were taken from a man aged 40-55 years in good health and CMV-seronegative. The CDR3 runs from the conserved cysteine through the conserved F or W. A D gene is named only where the DNA matches it firmly.

v_gene	d_gene	j_gene	CDR3aa
TRBV27	-	TRBJ1-2	CASSPPGGYGYTF
TRBV4-1	TRBD2	TRBJ2-7	CASSQEGLLKKYF
TRBV7-2	TRBD2	TRBJ2-7	CASRAGANYEQYF
TRBV6-5	-	TRBJ2-3	CASSPLSGDTQYF
TRBV5-1	-	TRBJ2-2	CASSPGALNTGELFF
TRBV10-3	TRBD2	TRBJ2-4	CATRESSGIAKNIQYF
TRBV27	-	TRBJ1-1	CASSFQPGREAFF
TRBV5-1	TRBD1	TRBJ2-7	CASRGQGATYEQYF
TRBV9	-	TRBJ2-2	CASSVQGGLIGELFF
TRBV5-6	TRBD1	TRBJ2-1	CASSYRDRVNEQFF
TRBV7-9	-	TRBJ1-1	CASSLEIMNTEAFF
TRBV10-1	-	TRBJ1-2	CASSERRDPLYGYTF
TRBV14	-	TRBJ1-2	CASQPRGLGNYGYTF
TRBV7-8	-	TRBJ2-1	CASRTGGARYNEQFF
TRBV5-1	-	TRBJ2-4	CASSPFERSTKNIQYF
TRBV7-3	-	TRBJ1-1	CASSFGEGTEAFF
TRBV11-3	-	TRBJ2-2	CASSLWEWQENTGELFF
TRBV9	TRBD1	TRBJ2-2	CASSAGDSTGELFF
TRBV6-5	-	TRBJ1-2	CASSYLRREGYTF
TRBV27	TRBD1	TRBJ1-2	CASSRDRDRGRSVYGYTF
TRBV5-1	TRBD2	TRBJ2-1	CASSWGLAGDYEQFF
TRBV7-2	TRBD2	TRBJ2-3	CASSVAGTRGTDTQYF
TRBV5-1	-	TRBJ1-1	CASSLGWGDTEAFF
TRBV15	-	TRBJ2-7	CATSRDPRRDEQYF
TRBV2	TRBD2	TRBJ2-3	CASSRGLAGGPSDTQYF
TRBV27	-	TRBJ2-1	CASSSRWGRNEQFF
TRBV5-8	TRBD2	TRBJ2-7	CASSLDLTSGIYEQYF
TRBV5-1	-	TRBJ2-7	CASSLSDEQYF
TRBV5-1	-	TRBJ2-7	CASSPGLRDEQYF
TRBV7-9	TRBD1	TRBJ1-2	CASSPSDRASFTF
TRBV9	-	TRBJ2-5	CASSSREHLQETQYF
TRBV7-9	TRBD1	TRBJ1-2	CASSLVSGQDYGYTF
TRBV11-2	-	TRBJ1-5	CASSLGLGGLGNQPQHF
TRBV4-1	TRBD1	TRBJ2-7	CASSQEPGQGYEQYF
TRBV7-6	TRBD1	TRBJ2-5	CASSSGQGRETQYF
TRBV7-9	-	TRBJ1-6	CASSSGGYNSPLHF
TRBV12-5	-	TRBJ1-2	CASAPDRLLTYGYTF